Below, 18 T cell receptor beta chains from the same sample are listed, as sequenced in a study of post-analysis software for immune sequencing data. Broader study findings: The study found TRBV5-6, TRBV5-1 and TRBV20-1 among a handful of TRBV segments more frequent in patients than controls.

Unique-molecular-identifier-tagged TCR beta cDNA libraries were used. One entry per CDR3 protein, called by TCRdb with MiXCR from the PCR reads. The data contain roughly 570,000 distinct CDR3 sequences, about a third of them singletons. These receptors' antigens are unknown. The sequenced material came from blood. These receptors originate from a girl under 18 with multiple sclerosis.

This clonotype has ten or more counts. The genes are TRBV7-8 and TRBJ2-6; D not resolved. CDR3 length: 18 amino acids. V was clipped by 1 base and J by 0 bases, with 13 bases between them. Germline V gene data show CDR1 as SGHVS and CDR2 as FQNEAQ. The CDR3 here is CASSLVFQTYSGANVLTF. CDR3 in DNA: TGTGCCAGCAGCTTAGTGTTCCAGACTTACTCTGGGGCCAACGTCCTGACTTTC.

This clonotype appeared once. The V and J genes are TRBV2 and TRBJ1-1; possible D gene TRBD1, 5 bases. Germline CDR1 reads SNHLY; CDR2 reads FYNNEI. The CDR3 sequence is 15 residues long. Trimming pared 4 bases from V and 5 bases from J, leaving 17 bases between. CDR3 region: CASSGPRGGGTEAFF. The CDR3 DNA is TGTGCCAGCAGTGGACCCCGGGGTGGGGGTACTGAAGCTTTCTTT.

This clonotype has only a few counts. The CDR3 here is CSARYTGSNTEAFF. For the CDR3, the DNA is TGCAGTGCTAGATATACAGGGTCGAACACTGAAGCTTTCTTT. The chain recombines TRBV20-1 with TRBJ1-1, with a possible D match to TRBD1 (6 bases). CDR1 is DFQATT and CDR2 is SNEGSKA in the germline V gene (reference sequence). This CDR3 is 14 amino acids long. Trimming pared 2 bases from V and 1 base from J, leaving 11 bases between.

This chain uses TRBV29-1 with TRBJ2-5, with 9 nucleotides matching TRBD2. J gave up 2 bases and V 6 bases, and 13 bases lay outside the gene matches. CDR3 length: 16 amino acids. Germline assignment: CDR1 SQVTM and CDR2 ANQGSEA. The CDR3 bases are TGCAGCGTACTTACACTGAGCGGGGGGTCACAAGAGACCCAGTACTTC. This translates into CSVLTLSGGSQETQYF. Filled out from reference TRBV29-1 and TRBJ2-5, the complete variable domain reads SAVISQKPSRDICQRGTSLTIQCQVDSQVTMMFWYRQQPGQSLTLIATANQGSEATYESGFVIDKFPISRPNLTFSTLTVSNMSPEDSSIYLCSVLTLSGGSQETQYFGPGTRLLVL.

About this clonotype: The junction does not match germline at one end; this may be a read error. This chain uses TRBV5-1 with TRBJ2-1, with a tentative D call TRBD1 (6 bases). The CDR3 runs 14 residues. Germline-derived CDR1 and CDR2 are SGHRS and YFSETQ. The CDR3 sequence: CASSLAGAGYEQFF. CDR3 nucleotides: TGCGCCAGCAGTTTGGCAGGGGCTGGCTATGAGCAGTTCTTC.

CDR3 in amino acids: CASSRPTGQPYGQETQYF. CDR3 bases: TGTGCCAGCAGCCGCCCGACCGGACAGCCCTATGGCCAAGAGACCCAGTACTTC. The chain uses TRBV5-6 and TRBJ2-5, with a weak D call TRBD1 (6 bases). This CDR3 has 18 residues. Germline CDR1 is SGHDT and CDR2 is YYEEEE. Trimming cost V 4 bases and J 1 base, with 23 bases left between them.

V and J are TRBV29-1 and TRBJ1-1, with D maybe TRBD1 (5 bases). Trimming left V 3 bases short and J 4 bases short, with 15 bases between. Per the germline V gene, CDR1 is SQVTM and CDR2 is ANQGSEA. The CDR3 consists of 14 residues. CDR3 protein: CSVESLWGGTEAFF. CDR3 nucleotides: TGCAGCGTTGAGAGTTTGTGGGGGGGCACTGAAGCTTTCTTT.

CDR3 sequence: CSATADRGNYGYTF. The CDR3 DNA reads TGCAGTGCCACCGCGGACAGGGGAAACTATGGCTACACCTTC. The chain joins TRBV20-1 to TRBJ1-2; 9 bases line up with TRBD1. Germline CDR1 is DFQATT and CDR2 is SNEGSKA (reference sequence). The CDR3 is 14 amino acids. Losses at the gene ends were 6 bases for V and 2 bases for J; bases not matched to a gene: 7.

The chain is built from TRBV4-1 and TRBJ2-1, with 11 bases that match TRBD2. Germline V lookup: CDR1 MGHRA, CDR2 YSYEKL. The CDR3 sequence is 16 residues long. V lost 3 bases, J lost 5 bases, and 6 bases stayed unmatched. CDR3 in DNA: TGCGCCAGCAGCCATGCTACTAGCGGGGGAAACAATGAGCAGTTCTTC. The encoded protein is CASSHATSGGNNEQFF.

This clonotype is a singleton in its sample. J is TRBJ1-4 and V is TRBV4-2; TRBD1 might be the D (5 bases). V gave up 1 base and J gave up 0 bases, with 9 bases separating them. There are 16 residues in the CDR3. Germline V gene lookup returns CDR1 LGHNA and CDR2 YNFKEQ. This chain's CDR3 is CASSQASRATNEKLFF. As DNA, the CDR3 is TGTGCCAGCAGCCAAGCGAGCAGGGCAACTAATGAAAAACTGTTTTTT.

The rearrangement joins TRBV6-2 or TRBV6-3 to TRBJ2-5, with 7 bases lining up with TRBD1. The germline V gene has CDR1 MNHEY and CDR2 SVGEGT. This CDR3 spans 18 amino acids. The junction had 15 bases not matched to a gene; V was cut back by 0 bases and J by 5 bases. For the CDR3, the DNA is TGTGCCAGCAGTTACTCCCTTCAGACAGGGACCAGAGGCGAGACCCAGTACTTC. Protein sequence: CASSYSLQTGTRGETQYF.

This clonotype was found a few times. J is TRBJ1-1 and V is TRBV29-1, with a tentative D call TRBD1 (5 bases). Germline V CDR1 and CDR2: SQVTM, ANQGSEA. The CDR3 consists of 13 residues. V was shortened by 1 base and J by 4 bases, with 10 bases between the two germline ends. The CDR3 DNA sequence: TGCAGCGTTGAAGCTGGGGCAGGCACTGAAGCTTTCTTT. It is translated as CSVEAGAGTEAFF.

The chain carries TRBV3-1 and TRBJ1-2; D gene ambiguous. This CDR3 spans 14 amino acids. V gave up 7 bases and J gave up 4 bases, with 16 bases separating them. The germline CDR1 and CDR2 sequences are LGHDT and YNNKEL (reference sequence). The CDR3 here is CASTTISAGYGYTF. CDR3 DNA sequence: TGTGCCAGCACCACCATCAGCGCGGGCTATGGCTACACCTTC.

This sequence joins TRBV27 and TRBJ1-2; 9 nucleotides align to TRBD1. The CDR3 has 13 amino acids. Germline assignment: CDR1 MNHEY and CDR2 SMNVEV (reference sequence). Losses at the gene ends were 6 bases for V and 4 bases for J; bases not matched to a gene: 3. In nucleotides, the CDR3 is TGTGCCAGCAGAGGGACAGGGATCTATGGCTACACCTTC. Translation gives CASRGTGIYGYTF.

The chain couples TRBV3-1 to TRBJ1-6; D not certain. The length of the CDR3 is 15 residues. CDR1 and CDR2 from the germline V gene are LGHDT and YNNKEL (reference sequence). V lost 4 bases, J lost 4 bases, and 11 bases lay in between. The CDR3 nucleotides read TGTGCCAGCAGCCCGGGAGGGATATATAATTCACCCCTCCACTTT. This sequence encodes CASSPGGIYNSPLHF.

V is TRBV6-2 or TRBV6-3 and J is TRBJ2-1; D is unresolved. V shed 0 bases and J shed 4 bases, with 10 bases lying between them. Germline values: CDR1 MNHEY, CDR2 SVGEGT. The CDR3 runs to 15 residues. The CDR3: CASSYSPILYNEQFF. Written as DNA, the CDR3 is TGTGCCAGCAGTTACTCGCCGATCCTATACAATGAGCAGTTCTTC.

This clonotype was counted only a few times. The chain couples TRBV6-5 to TRBJ1-2; D is unresolved. Germline CDR1 reads MNHEY; CDR2 reads SVGAGI. This CDR3 spans 14 amino acids. V lost 6 bases and J 5 bases, leaving 16 bases between the germline ends. CDR3 coding DNA: TGTGCCAGCAGCGGCGGCCGGGGAGGGTATGGCTACACCTTC. Its translation: CASSGGRGGYGYTF.

The V and J genes are TRBV19 and TRBJ1-2, with 7 positions matching TRBD1. The V gene's germline CDR1 is LNHDA and CDR2 SQIVND (reference sequence). V shed 5 bases, J shed 7 bases, and the junction held 7 bases outside the gene matches. The CDR3 spans 13 residues. CDR3 protein: CASSLTGAAGYTF. CDR3 sequence (DNA): TGTGCCAGTAGTCTCACAGGGGCAGCTGGCTACACCTTC.